These 16 T cell receptor beta chains came from one sample sequenced in a study of CD4+ T cells in melanoma. Produced via immunoSEQ multiplex PCR; TCRdb's table is partial and in-frame only. This repertoire shows more than 110,000 clones, around 90% found once; its top ten account for 1.5% to 1.9%. These receptors originate from a human donor with melanoma.

The chain employs TRBV27 and TRBJ1-1; D might be TRBD1 (6 bases). Looked up from germline, CDR1 is MNHEY and CDR2 is SMNVEV (reference sequence). This CDR3 region has 16 residues. The V gene lost 1 base and the J gene lost 3 bases, with 15 bases spanning the gap. DNA for the CDR3: TGTGCCAGCAGTTTATACCCCTACAGGGTAGACACTGAAGCTTTCTTT. Amino acid sequence: CASSLYPYRVDTEAFF.

The chain has TRBV2 and TRBJ2-5, with TRBD1 matching over 7 bases. The CDR3 runs to 13 residues. Trimming took 7 bases from V and 3 from J; bases not matched to a gene: 5. In germline, CDR1 is SNHLY, CDR2 FYNNEI. For the CDR3, the DNA is TGTGCCAGCAACCGACAGGGAAAAGAGACCCAGTACTTC. This codes for CASNRQGKETQYF.

V gene TRBV6-5 combines with J gene TRBJ1-5; D not certain. The germline V gene has CDR1 MNHEY and CDR2 SVGAGI. Between the trimmed V and J ends, which lost 0 bases and 2 bases, there was a span of 8 bases. This CDR3 is built from 15 residues. The chain's CDR3 is CASSYSHSRNQPQHF. DNA for the CDR3: TGTGCCAGCAGTTACTCTCACAGTCGCAATCAGCCCCAGCATTTT.

J is TRBJ2-2 and V is TRBV19; no reliable D call. Germline V lookup: CDR1 LNHDA, CDR2 SQIVND (reference sequence). Trimming took off 8 bases at V and 0 bases at J, with 7 bases between the two ends. This CDR3 is built from 13 residues. The CDR3 region is CASRNANTGELFF. The CDR3 DNA reads as TGTGCCAGTCGAAACGCGAACACCGGGGAGCTGTTTTTT.

The sample holds a few counts of this clone. The V and J genes are TRBV11-2 and TRBJ1-2; no clear D gene. The length of the CDR3 is 14 residues. Between the trimmed V and J ends, which lost 1 base and 5 bases, there was a span of 11 bases. The germline CDR1 and CDR2 sequences are SGHAT and FQNNGV. The CDR3 DNA reads as TGTGCCAGCAGCTTAGTTGCCTCGTTGTATGGCTACACCTTC. This encodes CASSLVASLYGYTF.

This clone was picked up a small number of times. The V gene is TRBV7-3, the J gene TRBJ2-5; possibly TRBD2 for D (6 bases). Germline values: CDR1 SGHTA, CDR2 FQGTGA. The CDR3 sequence is 14 residues long. Trimming removed 3 bases from V and 4 bases from J, with 12 bases in between. The CDR3 DNA reads TGTGCCAGCAGCTTCCCCGGGAGCGGAGAGACCCAGTACTTC. It codes for CASSFPGSGETQYF. Combining the CDR3 with reference TRBV7-3 and TRBJ2-5 gives the whole variable domain GAGVSQTPSNKVTEKGKYVELRCDPISGHTALYWYRQSLGQGPEFLIYFQGTGAADDSGLPNDRFFAVRPEGSVSTLKIQRTERGDSAVYLCASSFPGSGETQYFGPGTRLLVL.

This chain connects TRBV7-9 to TRBJ2-5; no clear D gene. This CDR3 region has 14 residues. Germline CDR1 SEHNR, CDR2 FQNEAQ (reference sequence). The V and J ends lost 5 bases and 3 bases respectively, with 13 bases between them. Here the CDR3 reads CASSQSDGEETQYF. CDR3 sequence (DNA): TGTGCCAGCAGCCAATCCGACGGAGAAGAGACCCAGTACTTC. Looking up the rest from reference TRBV7-9 and TRBJ2-5 gives the full variable domain: DTGVSQNPRHKITKRGQNVTFRCDPISEHNRLYWYRQTLGQGPEFLTYFQNEAQLEKSRLLSDRFSAERPKGSFSTLEIQRTEQGDSAMYLCASSQSDGEETQYFGPGTRLLVL.

CDR3 sequence reads: CASSPSLTNEKLFF. In DNA, the CDR3 is TGTGCCAGCAGTCCTAGCTTGACTAATGAAAAACTGTTTTTT. The chain links TRBV6-5 to TRBJ1-4; D not resolved. V lost 5 bases to trimming and J lost 2 bases, with 9 bases between them. This CDR3 spans 14 amino acids. CDR1 is MNHEY and CDR2 is SVGAGI in the germline V gene.

CDR3 sequence: CANYRVGYTF. Here the CDR3 DNA reads TGTGCCAACTACAGGGTAGGCTACACCTTC. The chain combines TRBV25-1 with TRBJ1-2; D may be TRBD1 (6 bases). The V end was cut by 10 bases, the J end by 8 bases, with 11 bases between. CDR1 is MGHDK and CDR2 is SYGVNS in the germline V gene. The CDR3 covers 10 residues.

This clone was detected once. The chain combines TRBV11-1 with TRBJ2-1, with 11 nucleotides matching TRBD2. Per the germline V gene, CDR1 is SGHAT and CDR2 is FQDESV (reference sequence). With 2 bases clipped from V and 8 bases from J, the junction kept 8 bases outside the gene matches. CDR3 length: 16 residues. The CDR3 here is CASSLSSSGGPYEQFF. The CDR3 DNA reads as TGTGCCAGCAGCTTATCGTCTAGCGGGGGGCCCTATGAGCAGTTCTTC.

V gene TRBV2 combines with J gene TRBJ1-4; D is unresolved. CDR1 and CDR2 (germline): SNHLY, FYNNEI. V lost 4 bases and J lost 7, with 7 bases in between. The CDR3 has 12 residues. The CDR3 spells CASSGFSEKLFF. Written as DNA, the CDR3 is TGTGCCAGCAGTGGGTTTAGTGAAAAACTGTTTTTT.

CDR3 sequence reads: CASSPGETQYF. The CDR3 DNA sequence: TGTGCCAGCTCACCCGGGGAGACCCAGTACTTC. This rearrangement joins TRBV18 to TRBJ2-5; no clear D gene. V lost 3 bases and J 5 bases, leaving 4 bases between the germline ends. This CDR3 is 11 amino acids long. Germline V CDR1 and CDR2: KGHSH, LQKENI.

Only one count was recorded for this clone. The chain recombines TRBV5-1 with TRBJ1-6; 7 bases are a match to TRBD1. This CDR3 region has 15 residues. In germline, CDR1 is SGHRS, CDR2 YFSETQ. Trimming removed 6 bases from V and 6 bases from J; junction bases left unmatched: 9. CDR3 DNA: TGCGCCAGCAAATCTGGGACAGCCGTTAATTCACCCCTCCACTTT. This gives the protein CASKSGTAVNSPLHF.

The rearrangement joins TRBV15 to TRBJ2-7; D tentatively fits TRBD1 or TRBD2 (5 bases each). The CDR3 covers 15 residues. Germline CDR1 LNHNV, CDR2 YYDKDF (reference sequence). Trimming left V 0 bases short and J 4 bases short, with 13 bases between. In DNA form, the CDR3 reads TGTGCCACCAGCAGAGATGCAGGGAGAAGGTACGAGCAGTACTTC. This codes for CATSRDAGRRYEQYF.

J is TRBJ2-3 and V is TRBV5-5; D not certain. The CDR3 contains 12 residues. V was shortened by 2 bases and J by 6 bases, with 7 bases between the two germline ends. CDR1 and CDR2 from the germline V gene are SGHKS and YYEKEE (reference sequence). Written as DNA, the CDR3 is TGTGCCAGCAGCTTTTCGGCGGATACGCAGTATTTT. It encodes CASSFSADTQYF.

In DNA, the CDR3 is TGTGCCAGCAGCTTAACCGCAGGGGGCAGGGACATTCAGTACTTC. Translating gives CASSLTAGGRDIQYF. The chain couples TRBV7-9 to TRBJ2-4; 8 nucleotides line up with TRBD1. Trimming removed 2 bases from V and 8 bases from J; junction bases left unmatched: 8. The V gene's germline CDR1 is SEHNR and CDR2 FQNEAQ (reference sequence). CDR3 length equals 15 residues.